This TCR beta chain derives from a study of T cells in localized non-small cell lung cancer. The study's findings and limits: Adjacent lung tissue had a median 57 of the top 100 clones found in the tumor. Because researchers sequenced only one region of the tumor, heterogeneity is still possible. Uninvolved adjacent lung had the highest recorded T cell clonality, with tumor below it.

Using immunoSEQ multiplex PCR, the repertoire was profiled, and TCRdb retains in-frame clones only, with some absent. The sample lists 1,100 to 1,500 clones, 20% to 30% occurring once. This clone qualifies as medium-sized. Its cognate antigen is unknown. CDR1 and CDR2 (germline): SGDLS, YYNGEE. The CDR3 has 15 amino acids. V shed 3 bases and J 5 bases; nucleotides not matched to a gene: 5. The sequencing here drew on normal lung tissue next to the tumor, taken before any cancer treatment. The V gene is TRBV9, the J gene TRBJ2-3; TRBD2 agrees at 11 bases. The sequence derives from a man aged 35 to 69 with stage II squamous cell lung carcinoma. CDR3 sequence: CASSAGLAGGDTQYF. Written as DNA, the CDR3 is TGTGCCAGCAGCGCCGGGCTAGCGGGAGGAGATACGCAGTATTTT.